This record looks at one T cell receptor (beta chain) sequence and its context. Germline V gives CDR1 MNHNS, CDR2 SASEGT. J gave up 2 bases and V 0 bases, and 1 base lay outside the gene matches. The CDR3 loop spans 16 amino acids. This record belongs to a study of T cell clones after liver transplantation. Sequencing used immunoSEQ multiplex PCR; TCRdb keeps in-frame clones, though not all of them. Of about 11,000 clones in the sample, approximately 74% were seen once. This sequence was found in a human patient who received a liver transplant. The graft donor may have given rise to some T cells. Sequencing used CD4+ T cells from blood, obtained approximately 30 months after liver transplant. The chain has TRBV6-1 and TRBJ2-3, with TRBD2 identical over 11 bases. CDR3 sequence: CASSEASGGATDTQYF. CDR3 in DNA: TGTGCCAGCAGTGAAGCTAGCGGGGGGGCCACAGATACGCAGTATTTT.